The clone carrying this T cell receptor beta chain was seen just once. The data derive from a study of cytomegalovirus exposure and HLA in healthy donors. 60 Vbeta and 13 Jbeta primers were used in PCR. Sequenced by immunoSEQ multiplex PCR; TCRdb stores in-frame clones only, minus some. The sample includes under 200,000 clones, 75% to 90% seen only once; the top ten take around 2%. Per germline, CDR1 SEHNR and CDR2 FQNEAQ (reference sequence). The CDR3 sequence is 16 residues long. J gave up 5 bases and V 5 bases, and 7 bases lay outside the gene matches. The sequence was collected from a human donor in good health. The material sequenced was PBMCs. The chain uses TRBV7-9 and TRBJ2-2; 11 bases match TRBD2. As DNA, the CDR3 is TGTGCCAGCAGCAATATAGCGGGGGGGCCTACCGGGGAGCTGTTTTTT. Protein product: CASSNIAGGPTGELFF.